This TCR beta chain derives from a study of blood T cell repertoires in COVID-19. About the study: Material from acute and convalescent COVID-19 was sourced from the United States, Italy and Spain.

Profiled with immunoSEQ multiplex PCR; TCRdb holds only in-frame clones, not every one. The data show some 80,000 clones, roughly 85% seen once. The CDR3 has 14 residues. V gave up 0 bases and J gave up 2 bases, with 7 bases separating them. From germline, CDR1 is MNHEY and CDR2 SVGAGI. This TCR came from a woman aged 70-85 years with acute or convalescent COVID-19. Specimen: peripheral blood. The J gene is TRBJ1-2, the V gene TRBV6-5; D is unresolved. CDR3 bases: TGTGCCAGCAGTTACTCGAGGATCAACTATGGCTACACCTTC. The encoded protein is CASSYSRINYGYTF.